This T cell receptor (beta chain) was sequenced for a study of somatic mutations in cytotoxic T cells in rheumatoid arthritis (dated 2017 in TCRdb). At the level of the whole study: Right after diagnosis and prior to the start of any treatment, under 35 ml EDTA of peripheral blood was drawn from patients. A FACSAria II or Sony SH800 was used to flow-sort some V beta antibody-stained T-cell populations at nearly 100% purity, and TCRB sequencing was also done on sorted V beta1+ cells. To characterize clonality, the study used TCRB deep sequencing while asking whether somatic mutations are carried by expanded CD8+ T-cell clones in newly diagnosed, untreated rheumatoid arthritis. TCRB deep sequencing was performed for some 60 rheumatoid arthritis patients and 20 healthy controls. The median ages of the patient and control groups were essentially identical. Here is what the overall study found, with its caveats: CD8+ clonality increased with age in patients (Spearman r of about 0.5) but not in healthy controls. CD8+ T-cell clonality in rheumatoid arthritis patients was not significantly different from that in age-matched healthy controls. The expanded CD8+ clones had unknown antigen targets, and not appearing in virus-specific databases did not rule out that they were virus-specific. In about an eighth of the 65 patients, more than 20% of CD8+ cells belonged to the largest CD8+ clone, while several identical CD8+ TCRB sequences were shared between blood and synovial fluid. The slight TRBV07 underrepresentation in patients was not adjusted for multiple comparisons.

Genomic DNA underwent TCRB CDR3 sequencing using the immunoSEQ assay. As for how the authors treated the data: Published virus-specific TCRB sequences were compared with patient CD8+ clones larger than 1%, and only a few matches were found. The analyses included only productive TCRB rearrangements. Defining a clone by its unique TCRB CDR3 sequence, the study calculated clonality as a productive clonality index derived from Shannon entropy. Repertoire overlap between two samples was calculated from the template counts of each clone relative to total templates per sample. Flow cytometry-measured V-gene usage correlated with V-gene usage from TCRB sequencing, with a Spearman r of 0.61. In TCRdb, the immuneACCESS table is reduced to in-frame sequences with V and J assigned. These tables do not hold every clone; where another copy was compared, an unresolved V gene accounts for under half, and the others remain unexplained. For V, J and clone size, that table is used; D and trimming come from the DNA. The table for this sample lists some 30,000 clones; more than 85% of them were counted only once. The top ten clonotypes cover 7.5% to 9.5% of the sample.

As to this clone: The antigen it recognizes is unknown. Base qualities were left out, and no much larger clone turns up one base away.

CD4+ and CD8+ cells were isolated by positive magnetic bead selection on an AutoMACS, and purity was checked by flow cytometry. A TCR V beta antibody panel was used in flow cytometry to screen first for clonal expansions, which were then characterized by TCRB deep sequencing of sorted CD8+ fractions. Peripheral blood mononuclear cells were obtained using density gradient separation with Ficoll-Paque PLUS. DNA from CD4-enriched, CD8-enriched or PBMC samples was extracted using Nucleospin Tissue or Tissue XS kits and then quantified on a Qubit 2.0 fluorometer. Relative to germline, V is 4 bases shorter and J is 5 bases shorter, with 17 bases between their ends. CDR1 and CDR2, looked up from the germline V gene, are SQVTM and ANQGSEA. The CDR3 measures 15 amino acids from cysteine to phenylalanine. Only CDR3 DNA remains: 45 bases, in frame from the first base.

The TCR was taken from an adult with rheumatoid arthritis. Specimen: CD8+ T cells sorted from blood. The rearrangement joined TRBV29-1 to TRBJ2-2; the best D guess is TRBD1, with 6 bases matching. The CDR3 region has the sequence CSVVLDRSKTGELFF. The bases are TGCAGCGTTGTATTAGACAGGAGTAAGACCGGGGAGCTGTTTTTT.